The entry below gives a single TCR beta chain sequence along with its context. This clonotype was observed a handful of times. Its specific antigen is unknown. Base quality data are lacking; no much larger clone is found one base away. The data were obtained in a study of vaccination and CD4 T cells after COVID-19 (dated by TCRdb to between 2021 and 2024). Turning to the overall study: The convalescent cohort comprised six males and four females, including two Hispanic individuals, seven Caucasians, two Asians and one multiracial person. Post-COVID blood samples were collected from convalescent patients a median of approximately 100 days after diagnosis, with a range of about 35 to 180 days. In an earlier paper using these donors, memory CD4+ T cell crossreactivity between SARS-CoV-2 and common cold coronavirus spike proteins was assessed at the TCR clonotype level. Participants received two doses of either the Pfizer-BioNTech BNT162b2 vaccine (n=8) or the Moderna mRNA-1273 vaccine (n=2). As controls, cultures received a CEFX viral epitope pool (the positive control), an HIV-1 Nef peptide pool (the negative control), or no peptide at all. For stimulating the cultures, overlapping spike peptide pools were used, derived from SARS-CoV-2 as well as from the common cold coronaviruses HCoV-NL63, HCoV-OC43 and HCoV-229E. In roughly eleven COVID-19 convalescent patients and a handful of infection-naive healthy vaccine recipients, the spike-specific CD4+ TCR repertoire before mRNA vaccination was compared with the repertoire after mRNA vaccination. Post-vaccine blood samples were taken a median of roughly 75 days after the second vaccine dose, with a range of about 13 to 250 days. On the study overall, not on this receptor specifically: Although the median number of SARS-CoV-2-reactive clonotypes went up from some 23 after infection to 38 after vaccination, the increase was not significant. In convalescent patients, a median approximately 86% of post-vaccine SARS-CoV-2-reactive clones were detected only after vaccination, and vaccine-specific priming was suggested by this finding. The study included relatively few convalescent patients and did not analyze early timepoints after natural infection. Nearly all vaccine-specific clones in convalescent patients (304 of 307) were mono-reactive for SARS-CoV-2 spike rather than cross-reactive with common cold coronaviruses.

Receptor amplification or capture employed PCR. DNA from cultured CD4+ T cells underwent TCR sequencing with the Oncomine TCR Beta short-read assay at the Johns Hopkins FTIC core. The QIAamp micro DNA kit was used to extract genomic DNA from the cultured CD4+ T cells. Oncomine TCR Beta libraries from cultured CD4+ T cells were pooled using unique dual indexes and sequenced on an Illumina iSeq 100. The original pipeline was this. Non-productive sequences were removed, and CDR3s that did not start with C, did not end with F or W, or were shorter than 7 amino acids were discarded. The MANAFEST web application was used to identify antigen-specific clonotypes by comparing peptide-stimulated wells against reference wells and other culture wells. For a clone to be called positive, the clone needed an FDR below 0.05, an odds ratio above 5, and a productive frequency above 0.1% in at least two of three replicate wells. Clonotypes that were significantly expanded in both SARS-CoV-2 spike wells and at least one common cold coronavirus spike condition were defined as cross-reactive. Similarity between CDR3 sequences was evaluated in R version 3.6.1 using Levenshtein distances (stringdist) and unrooted phylogenetic trees (ape). Clones were called with MiXCR by TCRdb after fastp trimmed the public reads at Q25, and only in-frame beta chains were retained. CDR3 protein sequences are deduplicated, and each keeps its most common genes and DNA. The V and J calls were not made by the authors but by TCRdb's processing. For this sample there are approximately 7,000 distinct CDR3 sequences; about 38% appear just once. The ten most abundant clones make up 30% to 35% of the sample.

The sample's treatment or condition label, decoded: approximately 11-day PBMC culture with coronavirus spike peptide pools or control peptides (ViraFEST assay). CD4+ T cells from unexposed donors were collected before the COVID-19 pandemic (2011-2018). The ViraFEST assay was used in the study, in which antigen-specific T cells were expanded with peptide pools and expanded clonotypes were subsequently identified by TCR sequencing. Each well held some 2 million PBMCs cultured with around 10 ug/ml peptide pools in IMDM containing roughly 4.7% human AB serum and 9.5 to 10 IU/ml IL-2. Half of the culture medium was replaced with fresh IL-2-containing medium on days 3 and 7. After approximately 10 days of culture, CD4+ T cells were isolated by negative selection using the EasySep CD4+ T cell isolation kit. As cell number allowed, CD4+ T cells from unexposed donors were tested for reactivity to SARS-CoV-2 S and N and to four common cold coronavirus spike pools. Ficoll-Paque Plus gradient centrifugation was used to isolate PBMCs from whole blood, and the isolated PBMCs were then either used fresh or cryopreserved at -140C. In general, triplicate wells were set up for every culture condition. Leukapheresis product for the unexposed donors was purchased commercially.

Here V drops 5 bases and J drops 7 bases, and the junction holds 9 bases not matched to any gene. The CDR3 goes from the cysteine to the phenylalanine over 14 residues. CDR3 DNA is the only sequence kept; it has 42 bases, read in frame from the first base. In the germline V gene (reference sequence), CDR1 corresponds to LNHDA and CDR2 to SQIVND. The sample comprised CD4+ T cells from blood, cultured in vitro. The clonotype was recovered from a human donor in good health. Rearrangement joined TRBV19 to TRBJ1-1; 8 middle bases align to TRBD1. The CDR3 protein is CASSPRTGISEAFF. The DNA sequence is given as TGTGCCAGTAGTCCCCGGACAGGGATAAGTGAAGCTTTCTTT. With the portions outside the CDR3 filled from the reference TRBV19 and TRBJ1-1 genes, the complete variable region becomes DGGITQSPKYLFRKEGQNVTLSCEQNLNHDAMYWYRQDPGQGLRLIYYSQIVNDFQKGDIAEGYSVSREKKESFPLTVTSAQKNPTAFYLCASSPRTGISEAFFGQGTRLTVV.